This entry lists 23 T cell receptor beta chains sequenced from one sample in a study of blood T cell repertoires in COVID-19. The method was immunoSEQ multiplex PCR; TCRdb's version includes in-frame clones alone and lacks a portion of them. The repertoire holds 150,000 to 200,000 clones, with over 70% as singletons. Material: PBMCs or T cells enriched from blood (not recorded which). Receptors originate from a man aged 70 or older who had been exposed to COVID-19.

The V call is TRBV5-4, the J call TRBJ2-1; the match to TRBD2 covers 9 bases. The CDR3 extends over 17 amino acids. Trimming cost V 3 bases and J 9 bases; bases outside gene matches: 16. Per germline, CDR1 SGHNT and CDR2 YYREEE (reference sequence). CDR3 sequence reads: CASSSLAGRGEGGEQFF. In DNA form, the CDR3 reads TGTGCCAGCAGCTCGCTAGCGGGGAGAGGTGAGGGCGGTGAGCAGTTCTTC.

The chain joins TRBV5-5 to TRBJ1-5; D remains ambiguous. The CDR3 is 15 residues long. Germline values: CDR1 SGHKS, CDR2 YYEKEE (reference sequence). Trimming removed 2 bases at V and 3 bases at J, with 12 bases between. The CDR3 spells CASSFQPGNNQPQHF. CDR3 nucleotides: TGTGCCAGCAGCTTCCAGCCCGGGAACAATCAGCCCCAGCATTTT.

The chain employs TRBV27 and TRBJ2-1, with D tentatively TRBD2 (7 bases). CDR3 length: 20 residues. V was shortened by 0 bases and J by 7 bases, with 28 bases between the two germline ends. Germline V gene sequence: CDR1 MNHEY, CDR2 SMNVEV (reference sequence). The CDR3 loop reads CASSLSPGSGTTFRGNEQFF. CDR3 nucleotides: TGTGCCAGCAGTTTATCTCCGGGGAGCGGGACAACTTTCCGGGGGAATGAGCAGTTCTTC.

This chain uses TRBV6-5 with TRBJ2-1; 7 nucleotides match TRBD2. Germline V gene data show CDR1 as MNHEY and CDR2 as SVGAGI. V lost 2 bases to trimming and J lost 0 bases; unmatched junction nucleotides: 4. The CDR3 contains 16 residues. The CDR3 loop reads CASSYLAESSYNEQFF. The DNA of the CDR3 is TGTGCCAGCAGTTACCTAGCGGAGAGCTCCTACAATGAGCAGTTCTTC.

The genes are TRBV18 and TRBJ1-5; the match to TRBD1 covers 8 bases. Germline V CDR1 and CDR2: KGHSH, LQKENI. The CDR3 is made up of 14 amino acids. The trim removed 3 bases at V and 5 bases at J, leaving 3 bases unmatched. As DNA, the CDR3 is TGTGCCAGCTCACCTACAGGGGGTGATCAGCCCCAGCATTTT. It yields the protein CASSPTGGDQPQHF. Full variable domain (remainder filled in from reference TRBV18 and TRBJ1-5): NAGVMQNPRHLVRRRGQEARLRCSPMKGHSHVYWYRQLPEEGLKFMVYLQKENIIDESGMPKERFSAEFPKEGPSILRIQQVVRGDSAAYFCASSPTGGDQPQHFGDGTRLSIL.

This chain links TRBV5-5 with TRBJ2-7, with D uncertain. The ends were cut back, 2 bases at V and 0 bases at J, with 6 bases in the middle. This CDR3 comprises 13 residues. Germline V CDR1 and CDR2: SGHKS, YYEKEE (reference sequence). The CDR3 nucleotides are TGTGCCAGCAGCTTACGGGTCTCCTACGAGCAGTACTTC. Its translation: CASSLRVSYEQYF. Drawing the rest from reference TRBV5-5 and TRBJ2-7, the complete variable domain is DAGVTQSPTHLIKTRGQQVTLRCSPISGHKSVSWYQQVLGQGPQFIFQYYEKEERGRGNFPDRFSARQFPNYSSELNVNALLLGDSALYLCASSLRVSYEQYFGPGTRLTVT.

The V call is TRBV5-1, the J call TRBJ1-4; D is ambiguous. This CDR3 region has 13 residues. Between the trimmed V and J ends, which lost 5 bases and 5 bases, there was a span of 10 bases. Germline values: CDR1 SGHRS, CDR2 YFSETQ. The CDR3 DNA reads TGCGCCAGCAGAATAGGCGGCAATGAAAAACTGTTTTTT. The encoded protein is CASRIGGNEKLFF. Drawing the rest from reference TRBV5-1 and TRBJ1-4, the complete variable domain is KAGVTQTPRYLIKTRGQQVTLSCSPISGHRSVSWYQQTPGQGLQFLFEYFSETQRNKGNFPGRFSGRQFSNSRSEMNVSTLELGDSALYLCASRIGGNEKLFFGSGTQLSVL.

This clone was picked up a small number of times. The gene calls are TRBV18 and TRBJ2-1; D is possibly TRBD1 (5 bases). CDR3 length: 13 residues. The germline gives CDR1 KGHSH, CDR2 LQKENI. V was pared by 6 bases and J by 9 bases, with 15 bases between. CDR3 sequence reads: CASSDTGISEQFF. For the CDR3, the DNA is TGTGCCAGCTCGGATACAGGCATCTCTGAGCAGTTCTTC. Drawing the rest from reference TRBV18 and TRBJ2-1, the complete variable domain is NAGVMQNPRHLVRRRGQEARLRCSPMKGHSHVYWYRQLPEEGLKFMVYLQKENIIDESGMPKERFSAEFPKEGPSILRIQQVVRGDSAAYFCASSDTGISEQFFGPGTRLTVL.

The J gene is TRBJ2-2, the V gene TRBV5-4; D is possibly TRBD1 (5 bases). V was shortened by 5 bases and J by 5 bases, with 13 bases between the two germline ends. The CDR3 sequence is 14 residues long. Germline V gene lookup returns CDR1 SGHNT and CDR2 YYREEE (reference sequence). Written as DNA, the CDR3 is TGTGCCAGCAGTTTTAGACAGACTACCGGGGAGCTGTTTTTT. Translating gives CASSFRQTTGELFF. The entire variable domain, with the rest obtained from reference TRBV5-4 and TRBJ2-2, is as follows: ETGVTQSPTHLIKTRGQQVTLRCSSQSGHNTVSWYQQALGQGPQFIFQYYREEENGRGNFPPRFSGLQFPNYSSELNVNALELDDSALYLCASSFRQTTGELFFGEGSRLTVL.

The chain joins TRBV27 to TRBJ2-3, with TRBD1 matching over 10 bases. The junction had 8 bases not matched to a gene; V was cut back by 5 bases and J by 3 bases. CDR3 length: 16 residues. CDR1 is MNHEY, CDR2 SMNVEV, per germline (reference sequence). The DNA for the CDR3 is TGTGCCAGCAGTCTGTACCGGGACAGGGGAACAGATACGCAGTATTTT. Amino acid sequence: CASSLYRDRGTDTQYF.

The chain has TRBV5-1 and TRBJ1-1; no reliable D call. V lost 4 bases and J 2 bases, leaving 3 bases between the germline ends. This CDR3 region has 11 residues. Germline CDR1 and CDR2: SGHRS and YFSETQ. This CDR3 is CASSLNTEAFF. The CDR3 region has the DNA TGCGCCAGCAGCCTCAACACTGAAGCTTTCTTT.

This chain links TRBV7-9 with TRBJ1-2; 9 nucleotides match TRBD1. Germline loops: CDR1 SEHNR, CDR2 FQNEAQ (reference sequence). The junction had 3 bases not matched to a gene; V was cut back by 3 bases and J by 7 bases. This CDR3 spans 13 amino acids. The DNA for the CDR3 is TGTGCCAGCAGCTTCAGGACAGGGGTTGGCTACACCTTC. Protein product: CASSFRTGVGYTF.

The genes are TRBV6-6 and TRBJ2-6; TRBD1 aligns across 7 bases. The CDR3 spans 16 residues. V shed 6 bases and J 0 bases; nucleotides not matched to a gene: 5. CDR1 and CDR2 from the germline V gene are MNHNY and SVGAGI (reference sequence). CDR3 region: CASRKGASSGANVLTF. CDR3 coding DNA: TGTGCCAGCAGGAAGGGGGCGAGCTCTGGGGCCAACGTCCTGACTTTC.

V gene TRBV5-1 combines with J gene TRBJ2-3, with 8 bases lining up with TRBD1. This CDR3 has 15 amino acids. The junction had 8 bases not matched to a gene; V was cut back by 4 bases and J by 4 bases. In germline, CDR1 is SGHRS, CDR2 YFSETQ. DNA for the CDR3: TGCGCCAGCAGCCCCAGGGGGCCCGGGGCAGATACGCAGTATTTT. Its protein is CASSPRGPGADTQYF.

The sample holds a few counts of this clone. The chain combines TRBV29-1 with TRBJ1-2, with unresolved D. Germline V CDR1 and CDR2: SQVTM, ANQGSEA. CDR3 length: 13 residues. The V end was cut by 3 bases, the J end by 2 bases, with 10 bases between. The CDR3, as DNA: TGCAGCGTTGATTTGGCAGAAAACTATGGCTACACCTTC. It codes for CSVDLAENYGYTF.

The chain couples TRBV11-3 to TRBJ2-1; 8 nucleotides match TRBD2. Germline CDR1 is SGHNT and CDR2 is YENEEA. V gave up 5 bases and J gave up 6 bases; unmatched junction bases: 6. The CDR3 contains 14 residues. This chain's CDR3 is CASSPGTSPNEQFF. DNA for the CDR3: TGTGCCAGCAGCCCAGGGACTAGTCCCAATGAGCAGTTCTTC. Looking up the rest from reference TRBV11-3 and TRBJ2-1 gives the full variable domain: EAGVVQSPRYKIIEKKQPVAFWCNPISGHNTLYWYLQNLGQGPELLIRYENEEAVDDSQLPKDRFSAERLKGVDSTLKIQPAELGDSAVYLCASSPGTSPNEQFFGPGTRLTVL.

In DNA, the CDR3 is TGTGCCACTACGGGGACAGGGCGGACTGAAGCTTTCTTT. This codes for CATTGTGRTEAFF. The chain recombines TRBV25-1 with TRBJ1-1; 9 bases map to TRBD1. The V and J ends lost 10 bases and 5 bases, in that order; junction bases with no gene match: 8. CDR3 length: 13 amino acids. The V gene's germline CDR1 is MGHDK and CDR2 SYGVNS.

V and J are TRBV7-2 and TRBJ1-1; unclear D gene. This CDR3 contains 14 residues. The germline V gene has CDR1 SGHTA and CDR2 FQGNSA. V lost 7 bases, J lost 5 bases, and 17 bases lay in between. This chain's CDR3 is CASTFGGGLTEAFF. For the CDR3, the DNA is TGTGCCAGCACCTTTGGAGGAGGGCTGACTGAAGCTTTCTTT.

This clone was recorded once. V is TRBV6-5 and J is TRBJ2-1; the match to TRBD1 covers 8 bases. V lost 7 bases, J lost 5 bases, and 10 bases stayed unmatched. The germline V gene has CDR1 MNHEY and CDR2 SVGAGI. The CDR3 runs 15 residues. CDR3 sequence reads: CASNSGTGGNNEQFF. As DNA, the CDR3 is TGTGCCAGCAATTCCGGGACAGGTGGAAACAATGAGCAGTTCTTC.

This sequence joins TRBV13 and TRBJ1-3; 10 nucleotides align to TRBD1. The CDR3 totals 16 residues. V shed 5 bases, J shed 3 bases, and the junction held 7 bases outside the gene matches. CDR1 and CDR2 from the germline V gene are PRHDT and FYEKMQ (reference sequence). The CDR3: CASSTRDRGFGNTIYF. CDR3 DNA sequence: TGTGCCAGCAGCACTCGGGACAGGGGCTTTGGAAACACCATATATTTT.

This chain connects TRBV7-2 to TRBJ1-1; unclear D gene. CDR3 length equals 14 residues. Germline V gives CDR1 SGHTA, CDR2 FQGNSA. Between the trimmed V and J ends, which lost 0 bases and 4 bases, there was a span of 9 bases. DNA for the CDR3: TGTGCCAGCAGCTTAGCGCGGGGTGGCACTGAAGCTTTCTTT. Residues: CASSLARGGTEAFF.

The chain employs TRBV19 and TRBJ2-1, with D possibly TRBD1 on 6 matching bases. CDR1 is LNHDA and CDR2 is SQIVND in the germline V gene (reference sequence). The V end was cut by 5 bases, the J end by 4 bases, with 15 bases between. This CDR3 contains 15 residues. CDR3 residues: CASSSRDTSYNEQFF. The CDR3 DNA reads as TGTGCCAGTAGTTCGAGGGACACCAGTTACAATGAGCAGTTCTTC.

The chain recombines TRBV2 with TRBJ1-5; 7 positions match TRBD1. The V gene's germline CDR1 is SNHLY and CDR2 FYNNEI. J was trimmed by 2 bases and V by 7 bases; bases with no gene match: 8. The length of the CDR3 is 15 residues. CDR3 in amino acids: CASTIDRAGNQPQHF. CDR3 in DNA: TGTGCCAGCACCATTGACAGGGCGGGCAATCAGCCCCAGCATTTT.